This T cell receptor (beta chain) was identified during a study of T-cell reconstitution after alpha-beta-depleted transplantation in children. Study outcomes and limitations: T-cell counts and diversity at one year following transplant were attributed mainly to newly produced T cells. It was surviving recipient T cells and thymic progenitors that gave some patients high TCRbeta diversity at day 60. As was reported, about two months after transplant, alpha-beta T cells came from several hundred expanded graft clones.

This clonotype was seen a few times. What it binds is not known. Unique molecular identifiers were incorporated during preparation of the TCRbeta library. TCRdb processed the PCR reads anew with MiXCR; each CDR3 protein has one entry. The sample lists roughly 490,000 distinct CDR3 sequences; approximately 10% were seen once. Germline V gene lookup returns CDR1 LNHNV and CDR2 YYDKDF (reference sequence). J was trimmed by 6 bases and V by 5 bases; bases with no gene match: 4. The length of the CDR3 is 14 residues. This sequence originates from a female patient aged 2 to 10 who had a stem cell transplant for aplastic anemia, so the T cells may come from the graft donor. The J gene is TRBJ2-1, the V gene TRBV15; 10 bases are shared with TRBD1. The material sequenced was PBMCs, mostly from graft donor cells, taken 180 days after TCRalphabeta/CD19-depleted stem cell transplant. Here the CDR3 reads CATSRDRGPNEQFF. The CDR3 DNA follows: TGTGCCACCAGCCGGGACAGGGGTCCCAATGAGCAGTTCTTC.